In this sample, the clone carrying this T cell receptor (beta chain) turned up once. The target antigen is unknown. These data are taken from a study of cytotoxic CD8 clonotypes in ibrutinib-treated CLL. Study-wide context: Included were approximately ten relapsed/refractory and about 14 treatment-naive patients, of whom 17 to 18 were IGHV unmutated.

The data were produced by immunoSEQ multiplex PCR, yet TCRdb's version contains in-frame clones alone and is incomplete. The table has roughly 150,000 clones, 81% seen once; the top ten hold roughly 2%. General study points: Public clonotypes occurred uncommonly; on treatment, they contracted or remained stable.

Frozen-stored PBMCs produced approximately 1.9 micrograms of genomic DNA for TCR beta libraries. The sample was PBMCs, taken after 12 months of ibrutinib treatment. The receptor was isolated from a human donor with chronic lymphocytic leukemia.

The CDR3 spells CASSLSRQGTGELFF. DNA of the CDR3: TGTGCCAGCAGTTTATCGCGGCAGGGGACCGGGGAGCTGTTTTTT. The V and J genes are TRBV27 and TRBJ2-2; TRBD1 is a possible D gene (6 bases). This CDR3 region has 15 residues. V lost 0 bases, J lost 5 bases, and 10 bases lay in between. Germline V gene data show CDR1 as MNHEY and CDR2 as SMNVEV (reference sequence).